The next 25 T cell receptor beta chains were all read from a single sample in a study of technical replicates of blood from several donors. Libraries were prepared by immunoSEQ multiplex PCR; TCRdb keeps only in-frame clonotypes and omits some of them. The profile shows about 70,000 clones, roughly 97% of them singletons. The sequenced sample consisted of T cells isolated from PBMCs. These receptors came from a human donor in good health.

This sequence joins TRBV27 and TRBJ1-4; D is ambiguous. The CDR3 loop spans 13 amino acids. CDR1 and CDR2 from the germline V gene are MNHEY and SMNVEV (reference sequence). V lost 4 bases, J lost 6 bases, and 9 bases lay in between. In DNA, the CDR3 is TGTGCCAGCAGTTGGGCGATATATGAAAAACTGTTTTTT. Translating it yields CASSWAIYEKLFF.

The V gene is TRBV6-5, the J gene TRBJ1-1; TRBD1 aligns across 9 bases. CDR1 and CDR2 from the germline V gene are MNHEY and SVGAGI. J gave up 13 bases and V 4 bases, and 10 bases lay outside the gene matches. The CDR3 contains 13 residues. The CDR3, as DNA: TGTGCCAGCAGTTTCCTAAGGGACAGGGTTATTTTCTTT. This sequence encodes CASSFLRDRVIFF.

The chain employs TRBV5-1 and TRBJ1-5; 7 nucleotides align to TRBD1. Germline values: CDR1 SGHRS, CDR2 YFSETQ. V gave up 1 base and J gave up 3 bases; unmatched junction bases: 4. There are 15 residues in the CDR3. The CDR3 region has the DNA TGCGCCAGCAGCTTGACAGGGGAGCCCAATCAGCCCCAGCATTTT. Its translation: CASSLTGEPNQPQHF. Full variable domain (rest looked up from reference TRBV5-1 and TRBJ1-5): KAGVTQTPRYLIKTRGQQVTLSCSPISGHRSVSWYQQTPGQGLQFLFEYFSETQRNKGNFPGRFSGRQFSNSRSEMNVSTLELGDSALYLCASSLTGEPNQPQHFGDGTRLSIL.

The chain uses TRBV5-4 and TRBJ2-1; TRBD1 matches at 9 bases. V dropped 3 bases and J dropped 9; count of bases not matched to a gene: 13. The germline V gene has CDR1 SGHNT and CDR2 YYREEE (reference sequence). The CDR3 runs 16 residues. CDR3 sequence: CASSSPGTGPTVEQFF. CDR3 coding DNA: TGTGCCAGCAGCTCGCCCGGGACAGGGCCGACTGTTGAGCAGTTCTTC.

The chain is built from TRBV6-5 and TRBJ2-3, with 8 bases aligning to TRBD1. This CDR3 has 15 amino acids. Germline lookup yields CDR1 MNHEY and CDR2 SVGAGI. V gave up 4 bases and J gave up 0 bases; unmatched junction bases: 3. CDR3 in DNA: TGTGCCAGCAGTTTAGGGACAGGAAGCACAGATACGCAGTATTTT. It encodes CASSLGTGSTDTQYF.

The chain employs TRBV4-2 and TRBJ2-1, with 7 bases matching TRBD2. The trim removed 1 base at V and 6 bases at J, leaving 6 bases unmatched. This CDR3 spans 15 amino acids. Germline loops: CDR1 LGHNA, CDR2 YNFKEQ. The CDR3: CASSQGGASGNEQFF. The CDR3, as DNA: TGTGCCAGCAGCCAAGGAGGGGCTAGCGGCAATGAGCAGTTCTTC.

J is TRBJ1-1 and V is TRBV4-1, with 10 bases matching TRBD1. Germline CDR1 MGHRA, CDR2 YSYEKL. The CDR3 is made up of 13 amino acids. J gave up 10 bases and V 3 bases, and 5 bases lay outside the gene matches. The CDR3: CASSQPGTGAAFF. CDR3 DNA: TGCGCCAGCAGCCAGCCCGGGACAGGGGCAGCTTTCTTT.

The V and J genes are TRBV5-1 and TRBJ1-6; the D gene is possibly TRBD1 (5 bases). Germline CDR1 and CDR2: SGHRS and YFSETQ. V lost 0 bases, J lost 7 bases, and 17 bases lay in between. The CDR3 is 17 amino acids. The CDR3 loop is CASSLGVPRQSNSPLHF. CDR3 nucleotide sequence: TGCGCCAGCAGCTTGGGGGTCCCGCGACAGAGCAATTCACCCCTCCACTTT.

DNA for the CDR3: TGTGCCACCAGCAAGGGACTAGATAGCAATCAGCCCCAGCATTTT. It codes for CATSKGLDSNQPQHF. V usage is TRBV15 and J usage is TRBJ1-5; possible D gene TRBD1, 5 bases. The germline V gene has CDR1 LNHNV and CDR2 YYDKDF (reference sequence). Trimming pared 4 bases from V and 0 bases from J, leaving 10 bases between. The CDR3 is made up of 15 amino acids.

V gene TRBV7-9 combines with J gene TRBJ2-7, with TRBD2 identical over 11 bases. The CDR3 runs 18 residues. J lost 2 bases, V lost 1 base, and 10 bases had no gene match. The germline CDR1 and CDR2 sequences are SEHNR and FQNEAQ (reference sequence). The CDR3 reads CASSLGQLAGGGAYEQYF. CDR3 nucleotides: TGTGCCAGCAGCTTAGGGCAGCTAGCGGGAGGTGGAGCCTACGAGCAGTACTTC.

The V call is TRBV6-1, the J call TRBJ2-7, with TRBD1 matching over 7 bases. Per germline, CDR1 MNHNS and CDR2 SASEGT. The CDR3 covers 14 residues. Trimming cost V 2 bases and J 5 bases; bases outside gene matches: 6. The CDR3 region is CASSEPTGAHEQYF. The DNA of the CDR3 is TGTGCCAGCAGTGAACCCACAGGGGCCCACGAGCAGTACTTC.

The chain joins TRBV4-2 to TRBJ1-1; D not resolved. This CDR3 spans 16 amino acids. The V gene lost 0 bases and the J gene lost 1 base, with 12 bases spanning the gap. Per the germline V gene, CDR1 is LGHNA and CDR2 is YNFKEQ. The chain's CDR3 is CASSQEAVYGNTEAFF. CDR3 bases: TGTGCCAGCAGCCAAGAAGCCGTTTACGGGAACACTGAAGCTTTCTTT.

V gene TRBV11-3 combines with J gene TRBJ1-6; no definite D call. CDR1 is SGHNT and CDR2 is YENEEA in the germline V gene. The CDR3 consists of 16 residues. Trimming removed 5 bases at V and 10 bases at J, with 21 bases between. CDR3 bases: TGTGCCAGCAGCCCAGCCCAGGCGCGCCTTGGCTCACCCCTCCACTTT. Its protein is CASSPAQARLGSPLHF.

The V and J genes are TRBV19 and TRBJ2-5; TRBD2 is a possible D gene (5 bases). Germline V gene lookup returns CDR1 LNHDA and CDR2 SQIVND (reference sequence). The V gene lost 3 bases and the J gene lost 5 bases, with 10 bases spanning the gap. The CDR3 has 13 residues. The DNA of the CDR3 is TGTGCCAGTAGTATGCGGGTGAGGGAGACCCAGTACTTC. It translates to CASSMRVRETQYF.

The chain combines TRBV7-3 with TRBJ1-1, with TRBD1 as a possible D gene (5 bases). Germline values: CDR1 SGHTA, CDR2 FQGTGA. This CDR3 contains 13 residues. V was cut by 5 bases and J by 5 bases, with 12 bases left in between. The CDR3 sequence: CASSLTQGTEAFF. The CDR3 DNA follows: TGTGCCAGCAGCCTGACTCAGGGAACTGAAGCTTTCTTT.

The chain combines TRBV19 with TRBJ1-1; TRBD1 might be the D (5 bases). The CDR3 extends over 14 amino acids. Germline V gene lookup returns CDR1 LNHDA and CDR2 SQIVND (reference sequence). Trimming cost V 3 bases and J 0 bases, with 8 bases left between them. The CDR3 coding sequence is TGTGCCAGTAGTATGCGGGGGGTGAACACTGAAGCTTTCTTT. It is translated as CASSMRGVNTEAFF.

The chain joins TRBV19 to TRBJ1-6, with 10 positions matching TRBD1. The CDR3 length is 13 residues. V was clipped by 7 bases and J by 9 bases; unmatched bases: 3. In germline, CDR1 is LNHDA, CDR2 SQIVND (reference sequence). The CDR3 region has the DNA TGTGCCAGTACCGGACAGGGGGGTTCACCCCTCCACTTT. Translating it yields CASTGQGGSPLHF.

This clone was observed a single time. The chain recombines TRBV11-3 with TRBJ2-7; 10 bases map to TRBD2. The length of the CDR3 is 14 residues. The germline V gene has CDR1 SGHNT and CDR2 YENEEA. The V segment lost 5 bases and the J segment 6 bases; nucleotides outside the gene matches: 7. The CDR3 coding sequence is TGTGCCAGCAGCCCGGGGACTAGCGAGGGCGAGCAGTACTTC. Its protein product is CASSPGTSEGEQYF. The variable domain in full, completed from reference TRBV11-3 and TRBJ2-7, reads EAGVVQSPRYKIIEKKQPVAFWCNPISGHNTLYWYLQNLGQGPELLIRYENEEAVDDSQLPKDRFSAERLKGVDSTLKIQPAELGDSAVYLCASSPGTSEGEQYFGPGTRLTVT.

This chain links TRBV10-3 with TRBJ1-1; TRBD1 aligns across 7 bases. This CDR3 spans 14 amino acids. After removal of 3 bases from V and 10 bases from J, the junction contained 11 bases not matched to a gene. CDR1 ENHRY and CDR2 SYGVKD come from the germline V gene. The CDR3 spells CAISEPRQGEVAFF. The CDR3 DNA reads TGTGCCATCAGTGAACCTCGACAGGGTGAGGTAGCTTTCTTT.

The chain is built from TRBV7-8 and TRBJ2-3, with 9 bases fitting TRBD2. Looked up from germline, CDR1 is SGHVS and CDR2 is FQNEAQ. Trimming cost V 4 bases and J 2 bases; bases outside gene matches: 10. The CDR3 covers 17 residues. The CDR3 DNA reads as TGTGCCAGCAGCTCCTCCCGAGGGACTAGCTCCACAGATACGCAGTATTTT. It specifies CASSSSRGTSSTDTQYF.

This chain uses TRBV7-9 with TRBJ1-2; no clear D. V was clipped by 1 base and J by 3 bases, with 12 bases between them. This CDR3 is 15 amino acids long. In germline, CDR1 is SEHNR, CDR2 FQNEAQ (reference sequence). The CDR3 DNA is TGTGCCAGCAGCTTAGTTCCCTCCCACTACTATGGCTACACCTTC. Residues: CASSLVPSHYYGYTF.

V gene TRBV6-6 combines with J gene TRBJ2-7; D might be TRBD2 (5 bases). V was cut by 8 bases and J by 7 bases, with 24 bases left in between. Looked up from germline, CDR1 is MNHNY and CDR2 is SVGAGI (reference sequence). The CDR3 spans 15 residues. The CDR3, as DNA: TGTGCCAGCGAGGCCGGTCCTAGCAGGCTCATGGAGCAGTACTTC. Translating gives CASEAGPSRLMEQYF.

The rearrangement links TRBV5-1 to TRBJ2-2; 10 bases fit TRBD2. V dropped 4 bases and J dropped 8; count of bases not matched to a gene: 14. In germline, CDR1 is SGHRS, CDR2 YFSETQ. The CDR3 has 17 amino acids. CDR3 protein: CASSPKVAGGRGGELFF. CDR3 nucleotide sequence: TGCGCCAGCAGCCCAAAAGTAGCGGGAGGTAGGGGGGGGGAGCTGTTTTTT. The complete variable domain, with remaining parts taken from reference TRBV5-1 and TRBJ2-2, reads KAGVTQTPRYLIKTRGQQVTLSCSPISGHRSVSWYQQTPGQGLQFLFEYFSETQRNKGNFPGRFSGRQFSNSRSEMNVSTLELGDSALYLCASSPKVAGGRGGELFFGEGSRLTVL.

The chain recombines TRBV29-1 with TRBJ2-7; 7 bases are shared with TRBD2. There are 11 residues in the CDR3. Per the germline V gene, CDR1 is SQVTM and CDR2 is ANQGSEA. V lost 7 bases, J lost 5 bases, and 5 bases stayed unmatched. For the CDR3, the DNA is TGCAGCGCCGGGGGGATGGACGAGCAGTACTTC. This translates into CSAGGMDEQYF.

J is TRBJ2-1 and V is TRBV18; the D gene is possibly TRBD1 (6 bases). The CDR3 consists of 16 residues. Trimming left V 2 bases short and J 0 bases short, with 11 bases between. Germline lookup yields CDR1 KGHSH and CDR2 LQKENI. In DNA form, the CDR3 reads TGTGCCAGCTCACCAGGGACACCCAGCTCCTACAATGAGCAGTTCTTC. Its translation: CASSPGTPSSYNEQFF.